This record covers a single TCR beta chain. This receptor's antigen is unknown. The input lacks base qualities; no much larger clone sits a single base away. Using the deep immunoSEQ assay, multiplex PCR amplified TCR CDR3 regions from genomic DNA. Extracted genomic DNA from each cell subset was spread evenly across all wells of several immunoSEQ 96-well plates, with each plate serving as a replicate. Each replicate PCR for sorted subsets received about 0.2 ug genomic DNA, equal to roughly 33,000 T cell genomes. Purified libraries were measured with a Qubit 3.0 fluorometer, size-checked on a Bioanalyzer 2100, and measured again with the KAPA Library Quantification kit. Every immunoSEQ 96-well plate was sequenced on a separate single-read 150-cycle Illumina NextSeq 550 flow cell. Under the source paper's analysis protocol: Because only junctional sequences without quality scores were contained in the immunoSEQ output, filtering matching that applied to full-length reads could not be performed. To assign V/J genes and CDR3, sequences were annotated against IMGT germline references using PyIR, a Python wrapper for IgBLAST v1.9. Reads were filtered out if the reads had weak V/J assignments (E-value above 1e-6), no CDR3, stop codons, out-of-frame junctions, or ambiguous translated residues. V3J clonotypes were defined as sequences sharing the same inferred V gene, J gene, and CDR3 amino acid sequence. Percentage overlap between repertoires was computed as shared unique clonotypes divided by the size of the smaller repertoire. RTK rarefaction, the Chao1 estimator, and Recon v2.1 estimates of unobserved clonotypes were used to assess repertoire richness. Generation probabilities were computed with OLGA for all TCRbeta clonotypes obtained by the gDNA method from four donors. TCRdb limited this immuneACCESS table to in-frame rearrangements with V and J called. A share of clones is missing; checked studies link under half to unresolved V genes, and the rest is unexplained. V and J calls and clone size follow that table, whereas D and trimming were derived from the DNA. In this sample the table shows approximately 2.5 million clones, roughly 93% of which occur a single time. Around 0.4% of the sample is in the top ten clones.

This sample was included in a study of shared clonotypes between healthy human individuals (dated by TCRdb to the early 2020s). About the study as a whole: Three men and a couple of women, aged 18 to 49 years, made up the cohort. Leukapheresis yielded between about 0.8 and 8.9 billion PBMCs per donor. For each donor, CD4 naive and CD4 memory were each run on three plates, CD8 naive on two plates, and CD8 memory on one plate. To increase sequencing depth and limit assay-specific biases, different laboratories used diverse techniques to prepare libraries and sequence TCR repertoires. The study deeply sequenced blood TCR repertoires of about five healthy adults to estimate repertoire size and the extent of clonotype sharing between individuals.

Results the study describes overall, beyond this receptor: Rarefaction of sorted-subset datasets indicated incomplete sequencing despite the large sequencing depth. The genetic and exposure-history diversity represented was limited by the small number of donors. Sampling was restricted to blood, and TCR repertoires in tissues likely differ from the TCR repertoires found in blood. Based on pairwise subsampling, the degree of clonotype sharing among donors was expected to be affected by sequencing depth. Naive subsets generally had larger estimated clonotype richness than memory subsets did. Higher generation probabilities were observed for clonotypes shared by all four sorted-subset donors than for non-shared clonotypes. When a handful of donors were compared, the shared fraction of clonotypes was about 5% for naive CD4, around 3.5% for naive CD8, 2.3% for memory CD4, and 0.4% for memory CD8.

The donors were healthy, HIV-negative adults with no recently reported acute infections or vaccinations. Every donor was a Caucasian adult residing in Nashville, Tennessee, USA. CD4+ T cells were enriched through magnetic negative selection, after which naive cells were positively selected on CD45RA and the remaining negative fraction served as the memory subset. Blood was collected by leukapheresis, and PBMCs were isolated by Ficoll-Histopaque density gradient centrifugation and then cryopreserved in liquid nitrogen vapor phase. Analytical flow cytometry was used to check the purity and quantity of each magnetically sorted T cell population. Each sorted fraction had its genomic DNA isolated and then quantified by UV absorbance on a Nanodrop 2000c. The sequenced sample consisted of naive CD4+ T cells from PBMCs. The cell subset or site label on this specimen signifies: CD45RA+ positively selected. The receptor was derived from a man aged 18 to 29 in good health. Some clones in this sample may be carry-over from other donors' samples.

The CDR3 loop reads CASSGAPRRNYGYTF. DNA sequence: TGTGCCAGCAGCGGGGCCCCCAGGAGGAACTATGGCTACACCTTC. Recombination linked TRBV9 to TRBJ1-2; the D gene cannot be named for sure. Relative to germline, V is 3 bases shorter and J is 2 bases shorter, with 14 bases between their ends. The CDR3 numbers 15 residues from cysteine through phenylalanine. Only the CDR3 DNA is retained, 45 bases long and in frame from the first base. The germline V gene encodes CDR1 SGDLS and CDR2 YYNGEE. The reference TRBV9 and TRBJ1-2 proteins fill in what lies around the CDR3, so the full variable domain reads DSGVTQTPKHLITATGQRVTLRCSPRSGDLSVYWYQQSLDQGLQFLIQYYNGEERAKGNILERFSAQQFPDLHSELNLSSLELGDSALYFCASSGAPRRNYGYTFGSGTRLTVV.